The 23 T cell receptor beta chains below all came from one sample that was sequenced in a study of spatial heterogeneity in lung cancer. What these receptors recognize is not known. Broader study findings: Tumor mutation count correlated with how many alpha and beta TCRs expanded intratumorally.

TCRdb re-called the 5' RACE reads through MiXCR, storing one row per CDR3 protein. The data hold about 6,900 distinct CDR3 sequences, with around an eighth observed a single time. Time point: sample taken at primary tumor resection. The sample in question was lung tumor tissue, obtained at surgery. These TCRs come from a male donor with early-stage non-small cell lung cancer.

There are many counts of this clonotype. The library was prepared for alpha chains; this beta chain is a stray read, so its frequency means little. The V gene is TRBV20-1, the J gene TRBJ2-1; 8 positions agree with TRBD2. Germline V gene sequence: CDR1 DFQATT, CDR2 SNEGSKA (reference sequence). The CDR3 runs 19 residues. The J segment lost 4 bases and the V segment lost 3 bases, leaving 20 bases of the junction unmatched. This CDR3 is CSARSSWVASGSLYNEQFF. The CDR3 bases are TGCAGTGCTAGGAGTAGTTGGGTGGCTAGCGGGTCCTTATACAATGAGCAGTTCTTC.

Within the sample, this clonotype is medium-sized. This beta chain turned up in a library designed for alpha chains; as an off-target read, its abundance says little. This sequence joins TRBV5-6 and TRBJ1-1; D gene ambiguous. From germline, CDR1 is SGHDT and CDR2 YYEEEE. Trimming cost V 5 bases and J 8 bases, with 25 bases left between them. This CDR3 has 16 amino acids. The CDR3 here is CASSLSLGRELEEAFF. Written as DNA, the CDR3 is TGTGCCAGCAGTTTATCCCTTGGGAGGGAACTAGAGGAAGCTTTCTTT.

This clonotype was observed a few times. This beta chain lies outside the target of a library built for alpha chains; its clone size means little. The rearrangement joins TRBV7-6 to TRBJ1-5; 7 bases map to TRBD1. The CDR3 runs 14 residues. V was pared by 5 bases and J by 7 bases, with 8 bases of the junction left unmatched. CDR1 is SGHVS and CDR2 is FNYEAQ in the germline V gene. In DNA, the CDR3 is TGTGCCAGCAGCCCTGGGACAGAACAGCAGCCCCAGCATTTT. The encoded protein is CASSPGTEQQPQHF.

Concerning this clonotype: This beta chain came through as a stray read in a library set up for alpha chains, and its size says little. The chain employs TRBV12-3 or TRBV12-4 and TRBJ2-5; D tentatively reads TRBD1 or TRBD2 (5 bases each). Trimming pared 7 bases from V and 5 bases from J, leaving 14 bases between. This CDR3 is built from 13 residues. The CDR3 coding sequence is TGTGCCAGCATCCTAACTTGGGGGGAGACCCAGTACTTC. Protein product: CASILTWGETQYF.

Sample share makes this clonotype medium-sized (0.01 to 0.1%). This beta chain appears as a stray read in a library generated for alpha chains; its size is not informative. This chain joins TRBV11-2 and TRBJ2-3; 12 positions match TRBD2. The CDR3 is 14 residues long. Per germline, CDR1 SGHAT and CDR2 FQNNGV. The junction had 2 bases not matched to a gene; V was cut back by 5 bases and J by 5 bases. DNA for the CDR3: TGTGCCAGCAGCAGACTAGCGGGAGAAGATACGCAGTATTTT. It encodes CASSRLAGEDTQYF.

This clonotype occurred many times. Being off target in a library aimed at alpha chains, this beta chain has a size of little meaning. The V and J genes are TRBV2 and TRBJ1-1; no firm D call. The V end lost 5 bases, the J end lost 4 bases, and 5 bases lay between the germline ends. From germline, CDR1 is SNHLY and CDR2 FYNNEI. The CDR3 is 11 residues long. The chain's CDR3 is CASSWTTEAFF. The CDR3, as DNA: TGTGCCAGCAGTTGGACCACTGAAGCTTTCTTT. The full variable domain, in which reference TRBV2 and TRBJ1-1 provide the parts outside the CDR3, is EPEVTQTPSHQVTQMGQEVILRCVPISNHLYFYWYRQILGQKVEFLVSFYNNEISEKSEIFDDQFSVERPDGSNFTLKIRSTKLEDSAMYFCASSWTTEAFFGQGTRLTVV.

This clonotype was counted at least ten times. This beta chain is an unintended read in a library built for alpha chains; its size means little. This chain joins TRBV4-1 and TRBJ2-1, with unresolved D. Germline V lookup: CDR1 MGHRA, CDR2 YSYEKL. CDR3 length: 14 residues. The germline V and J ends were trimmed by 3 bases and 7 bases, with 13 bases remaining between them. The CDR3 here is CASSQSPYANEQFF. In DNA, the CDR3 is TGCGCCAGCAGCCAGTCCCCCTATGCGAATGAGCAGTTCTTC.

Comments on this clonotype: As an off-target read in a library built for alpha chains, this beta chain has a frequency of little significance. The CDR3 nucleotides read TGCGCCAGCAGCCCCGAGTACACCGGGGAGCTGTTTTTT. Amino acids: CASSPEYTGELFF. The chain carries TRBV5-1 and TRBJ2-2; D unclear. V gave up 4 bases and J gave up 3 bases, with 7 bases separating them. Germline CDR1 is SGHRS and CDR2 is YFSETQ. The CDR3 covers 13 residues.

Comments on this clonotype: With the library built for alpha chains, this beta chain is off target and its frequency is not meaningful. This chain connects TRBV6-5 to TRBJ2-6; TRBD1 agrees at 9 bases. The germline CDR1 and CDR2 sequences are MNHEY and SVGAGI. This CDR3 has 18 residues. Losses at the gene ends were 2 bases for V and 5 bases for J; bases not matched to a gene: 10. The CDR3 DNA sequence: TGTGCCAGCAGTTACCTGTCCCGGGACAGGGTCAGGGCCAACGTCCTGACTTTC. The encoded protein is CASSYLSRDRVRANVLTF.

This clonotype counts as medium-sized (0.01 to 0.1%). Since it is a stray read in a library aimed at alpha chains, this beta chain has a size that is not meaningful. This chain uses TRBV7-2 with TRBJ2-3, with D possibly being TRBD1 or TRBD2 (6 bases each). The germline V and J ends were trimmed by 3 bases and 4 bases, with 14 bases remaining between them. The CDR3 is 15 amino acids. The germline CDR1 and CDR2 sequences are SGHTA and FQGNSA. CDR3 loop: CASSLRLGGADTQYF. The CDR3 region has the DNA TGTGCCAGCAGCTTGCGTCTGGGGGGCGCAGATACGCAGTATTTT.

There are many counts of this clonotype. Germline is not matched at one junction end, which may reflect a read error. Within a library made for alpha chains, this beta chain is off target, and its count is uninformative. The chain recombines TRBV19 with TRBJ2-6; no clear D. This CDR3 is built from 13 residues. Looked up from germline, CDR1 is LNHDA and CDR2 is SQIVND (reference sequence). CDR3 nucleotides: TGTGCCAGTAGTGTGGGTGGGACCAACGTCCTGACTTTC. Translating it yields CASSVGGTNVLTF.

Regarding this clonotype: This beta chain is an off-target read within a library intended for alpha chains, so its frequency means little. This chain joins TRBV6-5 and TRBJ1-4, with D tentatively TRBD1 (6 bases). The V and J ends lost 8 bases and 3 bases respectively, with 13 bases between them. This CDR3 has 14 amino acids. CDR1 MNHEY and CDR2 SVGAGI come from the germline V gene. CDR3 in DNA: TGTGCCAGCGGGGAACAGGGAGCTAATGAAAAACTGTTTTTT. Amino acids: CASGEQGANEKLFF.

This clonotype was found many times. Found in a library prepared for alpha chains, this beta chain is an off-target read, and its abundance has little meaning. The V gene is TRBV5-6, the J gene TRBJ2-2, with a tentative D call TRBD2 (6 bases). The germline V gene encodes CDR1 SGHDT and CDR2 YYEEEE. V gave up 1 base and J gave up 2 bases, with 9 bases separating them. The CDR3 covers 15 residues. CDR3 in DNA: TGTGCCAGCAGCTTGTGGGGGGTTAACACCGGGGAGCTGTTTTTT. It is translated as CASSLWGVNTGELFF.

Details on this clonotype: A library prepared for alpha chains yielded this beta chain as an off-target read; its size is of little meaning. This chain uses TRBV28 with TRBJ1-1; D uncertain. From germline, CDR1 is MDHEN and CDR2 SYDVKM. This CDR3 is 15 amino acids long. Trimming removed 6 bases at V and 0 bases at J, with 14 bases between. CDR3 nucleotide sequence: TGTGCCAGCAGGGTGACGGGTCCCCTGAACACTGAAGCTTTCTTT. As protein: CASRVTGPLNTEAFF.

This clonotype was recorded many times. Found in a library prepared for alpha chains, this beta chain is an off-target read, and its abundance has little meaning. The chain carries TRBV19 and TRBJ1-6, with 11 bases identical to TRBD1. The germline CDR1 and CDR2 sequences are LNHDA and SQIVND (reference sequence). The CDR3 has 13 residues. The J segment lost 9 bases and the V segment lost 9 bases, leaving 4 bases of the junction unmatched. In nucleotides, the CDR3 is TGTGCCAGCCGGGACAGGGGGAGTTCACCCCTCCACTTT. Its protein product is CASRDRGSSPLHF.

This clonotype was found many times. A library prepared for alpha chains yielded this beta chain as an off-target read; its size is of little meaning. The chain uses TRBV6-5 and TRBJ2-1, with 8 bases lining up with TRBD1. The CDR3 runs to 15 residues. Germline V gene data show CDR1 as MNHEY and CDR2 as SVGAGI. Trimming removed 7 bases from V and 4 bases from J; junction bases left unmatched: 9. The CDR3 nucleotides read TGTGCCAGCAACCGAGGGACAGGAGATTACAATGAGCAGTTCTTC. Residues: CASNRGTGDYNEQFF.

In this sample, this clonotype turned up many times. Because the library targeted alpha chains, this beta chain is an off-target read whose size means little. V usage is TRBV7-2 and J usage is TRBJ2-1; D is undetermined. Trimming left V 7 bases short and J 0 bases short, with 10 bases between. Germline lookup yields CDR1 SGHTA and CDR2 FQGNSA. The CDR3 is 14 residues long. CDR3 coding DNA: TGTGCCAGCAAACTGCACCGCTCCTACAATGAGCAGTTCTTC. It is translated as CASKLHRSYNEQFF.

This clonotype was recorded many times. The library was designed around alpha chains, so this beta chain is a stray read whose abundance carries little weight. V is TRBV27 and J is TRBJ1-5; D remains ambiguous. Germline values: CDR1 MNHEY, CDR2 SMNVEV (reference sequence). V was trimmed by 3 bases and J by 5 bases, leaving 11 bases between them. The CDR3 length is 14 residues. CDR3 DNA sequence: TGTGCCAGCAGTTTTAGAAACCGGGATCAGCCCCAGCATTTT. Translating gives CASSFRNRDQPQHF.

This clonotype came up a few times. Because this beta chain is a stray read in a library intended to capture alpha chains, its abundance should not be given much weight. The chain links TRBV3-1 to TRBJ1-6, with D possibly being TRBD1 (5 bases). The germline V gene has CDR1 LGHDT and CDR2 YNNKEL (reference sequence). V lost 3 bases and J lost 0, with 18 bases in between. This CDR3 comprises 19 residues. DNA of the CDR3: TGTGCCAGCAGCCATTTAGGAAGGGGACGGAGCTCCTATAATTCACCCCTCCACTTT. Its protein product is CASSHLGRGRSSYNSPLHF.

This clonotype was found many times. Being off target in a library aimed at alpha chains, this beta chain has a size of little meaning. The CDR3 bases are TGCAGTGCTAACTATTTGGGGGGAGGGCCCTACGAGCAGTACTTC. Translation: CSANYLGGGPYEQYF. This chain links TRBV20-1 with TRBJ2-7, with TRBD2 identical over 7 bases. V shed 4 bases, J shed 2 bases, and the junction held 11 bases outside the gene matches. From germline, CDR1 is DFQATT and CDR2 SNEGSKA (reference sequence). This CDR3 region has 15 residues.

There are many counts of this clonotype. In a library made to pick up alpha chains, this beta chain is a stray read with a size that means little. The rearrangement links TRBV5-1 to TRBJ2-7, with D uncertain. Per germline, CDR1 SGHRS and CDR2 YFSETQ. CDR3 length: 14 amino acids. The V end was cut by 7 bases, the J end by 3 bases, with 17 bases between. In DNA, the CDR3 is TGCGCCAGCGCGGTGACGGCCCCGGGCTACGAGCAGTACTTC. This gives the protein CASAVTAPGYEQYF.

The table lists this clonotype with a few counts. This beta chain is off target for a library built for alpha chains, so its abundance means little. The chain uses TRBV5-1 and TRBJ2-7; D unclear. The ends were cut back, 0 bases at V and 0 bases at J, with 7 bases in the middle. The germline V gene has CDR1 SGHRS and CDR2 YFSETQ. The CDR3 covers 14 residues. As DNA, the CDR3 is TGCGCCAGCAGCTTGGGGGCAGCCTCCTACGAGCAGTACTTC. Translating it yields CASSLGAASYEQYF.

This clonotype was seen many times. This beta chain came through as a stray read in a library set up for alpha chains, and its size says little. V gene TRBV29-1 combines with J gene TRBJ1-5; D gene ambiguous. CDR1 and CDR2 from the germline V gene are SQVTM and ANQGSEA. V lost 4 bases and J 6 bases, leaving 13 bases between the germline ends. This CDR3 region has 13 residues. The CDR3 is CSVGEGYGQPQHF. In DNA, the CDR3 is TGCAGCGTTGGTGAGGGTTATGGTCAGCCCCAGCATTTT.